The 26 T cell receptor beta chains listed next were all sequenced from one sample in a study of blood T cells in healthy people across ages. A second PCR of roughly 7 to 11 cycles used a sample-barcoded 5' primer and a J-beta primer mix. Each CDR3 protein gets one entry after TCRdb re-called the 5' RACE reads with MiXCR. The sample includes hundreds of thousands of distinct CDR3 sequences, around 25% seen only once; the top ten take under 9.5%. These data were also filed under a second study, of T cells of mothers and their children.

Sequences were obtained from blood. These receptors all stem from a boy aged 5-17 years in good health.

This chain joins TRBV24-1 and TRBJ2-4, with D possibly being TRBD2 (5 bases). The ends were cut back, 3 bases at V and 6 bases at J, with 11 bases in the middle. CDR1 is KGHDR, CDR2 SFDVKD, per germline. This CDR3 contains 14 residues. The CDR3 DNA reads TGTGCCACCAGTGATCGGGGAGTCGGAAACATTCAGTACTTC. The encoded protein is CATSDRGVGNIQYF.

As to this clonotype: Relative to the germline gene, one junction end is altered; a read error may explain this. This chain joins TRBV7-2 and TRBJ2-3; 7 positions match TRBD2. This CDR3 has 15 amino acids. The germline V gene encodes CDR1 SGHTA and CDR2 FQGNSA. CDR3 in amino acids: CASSLGAGNTDTRYF. The CDR3 bases are TGTGCCAGCAGCTTAGGAGCGGGGAACACAGATACGCGGTATTTT.

The rearrangement links TRBV15 to TRBJ2-4; possibly TRBD2 for D (5 bases). Trimming cost V 7 bases and J 6 bases, with 13 bases left between them. Germline V gives CDR1 LNHNV, CDR2 YYDKDF (reference sequence). The CDR3 contains 13 residues. The CDR3 is CATIATPVNIQYF. CDR3 in DNA: TGTGCCACCATAGCGACGCCGGTAAACATTCAGTACTTC. The whole variable domain, filled in from reference TRBV15 and TRBJ2-4, reads DAMVIQNPRYQVTQFGKPVTLSCSQTLNHNVMYWYQQKSSQAPKLLFHYYDKDFNNEADTPDNFQSRRPNTSFCFLDIRSPGLGDTAMYLCATIATPVNIQYFGAGTRLSVL.

This chain connects TRBV5-5 to TRBJ2-2; D not certain. The CDR3 is 11 residues long. With 3 bases removed from V and 7 bases from J, the gap between germline ends came to 4 bases. Germline CDR1 and CDR2: SGHKS and YYEKEE (reference sequence). Here the CDR3 reads CASSYNGELFF. CDR3 sequence (DNA): TGTGCCAGCAGCTATAACGGGGAGCTGTTTTTT.

The rearrangement uses TRBV4-3 and TRBJ2-5; TRBD2 aligns across 12 bases. The J call may be wrong; the DNA end is better matched by TRBJ2-1. CDR3 length equals 16 residues. Germline loops: CDR1 LGHNA, CDR2 YSLEER. CDR3 in DNA: TGCGCCAGCAGCCAGGACCCTAGCGGGGGGGCCCATGAGCAGTTCTTC. Translating it yields CASSQDPSGGAHEQFF.

V usage is TRBV5-1 and J usage is TRBJ2-3; D not resolved. V was cut by 0 bases and J by 2 bases, with 10 bases left in between. The CDR3 contains 15 residues. Germline V gene lookup returns CDR1 SGHRS and CDR2 YFSETQ. The CDR3 loop reads CASSLGWSITDTQYF. CDR3 in DNA: TGCGCCAGCAGCTTGGGGTGGTCAATCACAGATACGCAGTATTTT. The full variable domain, in which reference TRBV5-1 and TRBJ2-3 provide the parts outside the CDR3, is KAGVTQTPRYLIKTRGQQVTLSCSPISGHRSVSWYQQTPGQGLQFLFEYFSETQRNKGNFPGRFSGRQFSNSRSEMNVSTLELGDSALYLCASSLGWSITDTQYFGPGTRLTVL.

This clonotype was counted a few times. This chain links TRBV20-1 with TRBJ2-5; 7 bases are a match to TRBD2. The J call may be mistaken, given a closer DNA end match to TRBJ2-1. CDR3 length: 16 amino acids. Germline lookup yields CDR1 DFQATT and CDR2 SNEGSKA (reference sequence). CDR3 nucleotide sequence: TGCAGTGCTAGCTTTGGTCGGGGCGGGAGTTACAATGAGCAGTTCTTC. This gives the protein CSASFGRGGSYNEQFF.

J is TRBJ2-2 and V is TRBV4-2, with 8 positions matching TRBD1. The CDR3 runs to 16 residues. After removal of 2 bases from V and 2 bases from J, the junction contained 4 bases not matched to a gene. The germline CDR1 and CDR2 sequences are LGHNA and YNFKEQ. Here the CDR3 reads CASSQPGQANTGELFF. CDR3 nucleotide sequence: TGTGCCAGCAGCCAACCGGGACAGGCCAACACCGGGGAGCTGTTTTTT.

The chain employs TRBV7-2 and TRBJ1-1; D is uncertain. The length of the CDR3 is 13 residues. The V gene lost 1 base and the J gene lost 5 bases, with 8 bases spanning the gap. Per the germline V gene, CDR1 is SGHTA and CDR2 is FQGNSA. The CDR3 DNA reads as TGTGCCAGCAGCTTAGGGGCGGCAACTGAAGCTTTCTTT. Translating it yields CASSLGAATEAFF.

The sample holds a few counts of this clonotype. This chain links TRBV5-1 with TRBJ1-3; 9 bases are a match to TRBD1. This CDR3 has 16 amino acids. V dropped 0 bases and J dropped 5; count of bases not matched to a gene: 6. Germline loops: CDR1 SGHRS, CDR2 YFSETQ. DNA for the CDR3: TGCGCCAGCAGCTTGGGGACAGGGGACCGGAGAAACACCATATATTTT. Amino acids: CASSLGTGDRRNTIYF.

This clonotype was seen only a few times. The gene calls are TRBV28 and TRBJ1-6, with D unclear. The CDR3 is made up of 13 amino acids. Germline CDR1 MDHEN, CDR2 SYDVKM. Trimming left V 5 bases short and J 9 bases short, with 11 bases between. The CDR3 DNA is TGTGCCAGCAGTGCCATTGAAGGTTCACCCCTCCACTTT. Amino acid sequence: CASSAIEGSPLHF.

This clonotype was seen ten or more times. The J gene is TRBJ2-5, the V gene TRBV28, with 9 bases identical to TRBD2. The tail of the sequence fits TRBJ2-7 better, so the J call may be wrong. Looked up from germline, CDR1 is MDHEN and CDR2 is SYDVKM. This CDR3 has 15 residues. The CDR3 DNA reads TGTGCCAGCAGTTTAGCGGGAGGGCCCGCTTACGAGCAGTACTTC. It specifies CASSLAGGPAYEQYF.

The V call is TRBV20-1, the J call TRBJ2-3, with D possibly TRBD1 on 6 matching bases. This CDR3 contains 15 residues. In germline, CDR1 is DFQATT, CDR2 SNEGSKA (reference sequence). V gave up 0 bases and J gave up 2 bases, with 12 bases separating them. CDR3 in DNA: TGCAGTGCTAGAGATTTGCAGGGGACCACAGATACGCAGTATTTT. Its protein product is CSARDLQGTTDTQYF.

The V and J genes are TRBV11-1 and TRBJ2-1; D is unresolved. Trimming took 7 bases from V and 0 from J, leaving 16 bases between them. The germline V gene has CDR1 SGHAT and CDR2 FQDESV (reference sequence). The CDR3 contains 16 residues. The CDR3 coding sequence is TGTGCCAGCAACGACCAAACAAAGTCCTCCTACAATGAGCAGTTCTTC. It encodes CASNDQTKSSYNEQFF.

In this sample, this clonotype turned up a few times. The chain uses TRBV25-1 and TRBJ2-2; D might be TRBD1 (6 bases). The CDR3 runs 15 residues. V gave up 6 bases and J gave up 3 bases, with 14 bases separating them. CDR1 is MGHDK and CDR2 is SYGVNS in the germline V gene. The CDR3 nucleotides read TGTGCCAGCAGCAATCAACAGGGCGACACCGGGGAGCTGTTTTTT. This encodes CASSNQQGDTGELFF.

In its sample, this clonotype was seen a few times. The chain links TRBV6-1 to TRBJ2-3; tentative D call: TRBD2 (6 bases). CDR3 size: 14 residues. Trimming left V 1 base short and J 3 bases short, with 8 bases between. From germline, CDR1 is MNHNS and CDR2 SASEGT. In DNA form, the CDR3 reads TGTGCCAGCAGTGAAGGGAGGGGTACAGATACGCAGTATTTT. Its protein is CASSEGRGTDTQYF.

The gene calls are TRBV10-1 and TRBJ1-1; D may be TRBD1 (5 bases). The V end was cut by 7 bases, the J end by 0 bases, with 15 bases between. This CDR3 spans 15 amino acids. Germline-derived CDR1 and CDR2 are WNHNN and SYGVQD (reference sequence). The CDR3: CASNFGGRLNTEAFF. The CDR3, as DNA: TGCGCCAGCAACTTTGGGGGACGGTTGAACACTGAAGCTTTCTTT.

The V call is TRBV2, the J call TRBJ2-1, with a tentative D call TRBD1 (5 bases). The end of the DNA is better explained by TRBJ2-7, so the J call may be wrong. Germline CDR1 and CDR2: SNHLY and FYNNEI. CDR3 length equals 12 residues. CDR3: CASLSRAYEQYF. Written as DNA, the CDR3 is TGTGCCAGCTTGAGCAGGGCCTACGAGCAGTACTTC.

The gene calls are TRBV28 and TRBJ2-2; D gene unclear. CDR3 size: 15 residues. CDR1 MDHEN and CDR2 SYDVKM come from the germline V gene. Trimming took off 0 bases at V and 5 bases at J, with 10 bases between the two ends. The CDR3 region is CASSLWPRGTGELFF. CDR3 sequence (DNA): TGTGCCAGCAGTTTATGGCCTCGAGGTACCGGGGAGCTGTTTTTT.

This chain connects TRBV6-1 to TRBJ1-2; the D gene is possibly TRBD1 (5 bases). The CDR3 spans 12 residues. V lost 8 bases to trimming and J lost 4 bases, with 11 bases between them. Germline CDR1 reads MNHNS; CDR2 reads SASEGT. This CDR3 is CASPGPIYGYTF. In DNA, the CDR3 is TGTGCCAGCCCGGGACCGATCTATGGCTACACCTTC.

With respect to this clonotype: A junction boundary mismatches the germline segment, possibly from a read error. The gene calls are TRBV28 and TRBJ2-5; 14 positions agree with TRBD2. The CDR3 consists of 17 residues. CDR1 and CDR2 (germline): MDHEN, SYDVKM. The chain's CDR3 is CASSLLLGLAGEETQHF. In nucleotides, the CDR3 is TGTGCCAGCAGTTTATTGTTGGGACTAGCGGGAGAAGAGACCCAGCACTTC. Together with reference TRBV28 and TRBJ2-5, the CDR3 gives the full variable domain: DVKVTQSSRYLVKRTGEKVFLECVQDMDHENMFWYRQDPGLGLRLIYFSYDVKMKEKGDIPEGYSVSREKKERFSLILESASTNQTSMYLCASSLLLGLAGEETQHFGPGTRLLVL.

V gene TRBV14 combines with J gene TRBJ1-4, with D possibly TRBD1 on 6 matching bases. The CDR3 consists of 17 residues. Germline V lookup: CDR1 SGHDN, CDR2 FVKESK. V was trimmed by 9 bases and J by 0 bases, leaving 20 bases between them. CDR3 DNA: TGTGCCAGTCCCGACAGGAGGGAGGTGGCAACTAATGAAAAACTGTTTTTT. Translating gives CASPDRREVATNEKLFF.

The chain has TRBV7-9 and TRBJ2-2; tentatively, D is TRBD2 (5 bases). V lost 5 bases to trimming and J lost 2 bases, with 12 bases between them. Germline assignment: CDR1 SEHNR and CDR2 FQNEAQ (reference sequence). CDR3 length: 15 residues. CDR3 coding DNA: TGTGCCAGCAGCGCCGCGGGCGGCAACACCGGGGAGCTGTTTTTT. Translated, it gives CASSAAGGNTGELFF.

The chain has TRBV6-2 or TRBV6-3 and TRBJ2-5; perhaps TRBD2 as D (6 bases). The J call may be wrong; the DNA end is better matched by TRBJ2-7. This CDR3 contains 14 residues. Germline V lookup: CDR1 MNHEY, CDR2 SVGEGT. In nucleotides, the CDR3 is TGTGCCAGCAGTGTTAGCGTGGGACTCTACGAGCAGTACTTC. As protein: CASSVSVGLYEQYF.

This clonotype was seen a handful of times. The genes are TRBV12-3 or TRBV12-4 and TRBJ2-5, with TRBD1 matching 8 bases. The V gene end was trimmed by 6 bases and the J gene end by 5 bases; junction bases not matched to a gene: 11. This CDR3 is 15 amino acids long. CDR3 protein: CASSPGGEGVETQYF. The CDR3 region has the DNA TGTGCCAGCAGCCCAGGGGGCGAGGGCGTTGAGACCCAGTACTTC.

This chain connects TRBV28 to TRBJ2-5; 7 bases align to TRBD2. CDR1 MDHEN and CDR2 SYDVKM come from the germline V gene. V lost 9 bases, J lost 1 base, and 11 bases stayed unmatched. The CDR3 is 15 amino acids. The CDR3 loop reads CASKRGGSVQETQYF. DNA of the CDR3: TGTGCCAGTAAGCGGGGTGGGTCGGTCCAAGAGACCCAGTACTTC.